This TCR beta chain was recorded in a study of blood T cells in healthy people across ages. Study results and limitations: Versus aged donors, long-lived donors had higher diversity and more naive CD4+ cells.

Trimming took off 6 bases at V and 4 bases at J, with 18 bases between the two ends. The CDR3 runs to 15 residues. The germline V gene has CDR1 MNHEY and CDR2 SVGAGI. This clonotype was seen a handful of times. What it binds is unknown. Through a sample-barcoded 5' primer and a J-beta primer mix, a second PCR was run for roughly 7 to 11 cycles. Every sample gave at least 2.5 million paired-end reads containing CDR3. TCRdb re-derived calls from the 5' RACE reads in MiXCR, one entry per CDR3 protein. This table has around 1,000,000 distinct CDR3 sequences, about 25% appearing once. The sample was also reused in another study, on T cells of mothers and their children.

The sequence was obtained from a girl aged 2 to 10 in good health. Sequencing was performed on blood. This sequence joins TRBV6-5 and TRBJ1-1, with D possibly TRBD1 on 5 matching bases. The CDR3 spells CASSKNQGPVTEAFF. The CDR3 DNA is TGTGCCAGCAGCAAGAACCAGGGTCCTGTCACTGAAGCTTTCTTT.